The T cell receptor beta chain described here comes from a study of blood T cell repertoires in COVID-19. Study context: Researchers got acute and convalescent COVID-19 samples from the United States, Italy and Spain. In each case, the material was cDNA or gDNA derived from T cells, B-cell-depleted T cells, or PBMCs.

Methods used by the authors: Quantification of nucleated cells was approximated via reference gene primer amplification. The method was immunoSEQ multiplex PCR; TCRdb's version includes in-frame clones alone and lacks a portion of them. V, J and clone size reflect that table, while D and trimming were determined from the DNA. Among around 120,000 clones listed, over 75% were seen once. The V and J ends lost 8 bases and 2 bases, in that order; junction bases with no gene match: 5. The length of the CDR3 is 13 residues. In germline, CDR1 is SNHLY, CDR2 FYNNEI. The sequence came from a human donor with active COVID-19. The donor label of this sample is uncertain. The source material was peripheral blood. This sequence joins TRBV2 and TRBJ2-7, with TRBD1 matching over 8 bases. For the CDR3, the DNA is TGTGCCAGCCGTCCGGACAGGGCCTACGAGCAGTACTTC. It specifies CASRPDRAYEQYF.